This T cell receptor beta chain was documented in a study of T cells in localized non-small cell lung cancer. General study points: Among the tissues sampled, uninvolved adjacent lung had the highest T cell clonality, above tumor.

Sequencing used immunoSEQ multiplex PCR; TCRdb keeps in-frame clones, though not all of them. The repertoire includes tens of thousands of clones, just under 85% of them detected once, and over 2.5% sits in the top ten. Concerning this clone itself: Its specificity is unknown.

V lost 4 bases, J lost 7 bases, and 7 bases lay in between. The CDR3 has 12 residues. Germline V gene lookup returns CDR1 MGHRA and CDR2 YSYEKL. This sequence was found in a man between 40 and 75 years old with stage I lung adenocarcinoma. The material was peripheral blood, obtained before any cancer treatment. The rearrangement links TRBV4-1 to TRBJ2-2; no firm D call. The CDR3 DNA is TGCGCCAGCAGCCCCCTCGGCGGGGAGCTGTTTTTT. Its protein is CASSPLGGELFF.